This TCR beta chain originates from a study of T-cell reconstitution after alpha-beta-depleted transplantation in children. General study findings and limits: Newly generated T cells supplied most T-cell counts and diversity one year post-transplant. Where some patients showed high TCRbeta diversity at day 60, it came from recipient T cells and thymic progenitors that had survived. Several hundred rapidly expanded clones from non-depleted graft cells reportedly supplied alpha-beta T cells about two months post-transplant.

This clonotype showed up just a few times. Its cognate antigen is unknown. Unique molecular identifiers were built into the TCRbeta library. One entry per CDR3 protein results from TCRdb running MiXCR on the PCR reads. This sample has 250,000 to 350,000 distinct CDR3 sequences, with around 25% found just once. The specimen comprised PBMCs, mostly from graft donor cells, sampled 180 days after TCRalphabeta/CD19-depleted stem cell transplant. This sequence originates from a male patient under 18 who had a stem cell transplant for acute lymphoblastic leukemia, so the T cells may come from the graft donor.

CDR3 loop: CASSLWTSGSANEQFF. The CDR3 nucleotides are TGTGCCAGCAGCTTATGGACTAGCGGGAGTGCCAATGAGCAGTTCTTC. The rearrangement joins TRBV7-3 to TRBJ2-1; 13 nucleotides agree with TRBD2. There are 16 residues in the CDR3. The germline V gene encodes CDR1 SGHTA and CDR2 FQGTGA. The V segment lost 2 bases and the J segment 6 bases; nucleotides outside the gene matches: 4.